The 20 T cell receptor beta chains below all came from one sample that was sequenced in a study of cytomegalovirus exposure and HLA in healthy donors. The PCR had 60 Vbeta and 13 Jbeta primers. TCRdb keeps only in-frame clones here, not all; method: immunoSEQ multiplex PCR. The sample has fewer than 200,000 clones, 75% to 85% seen once. Sequenced material: PBMCs. These receptors were taken from a girl aged 2 to 10 in good health and CMV-seropositive.

The chain has TRBV6-1 and TRBJ1-2; TRBD1 matches at 7 bases. CDR1 and CDR2 from the germline V gene are MNHNS and SASEGT. V gave up 2 bases and J gave up 4 bases; unmatched junction bases: 7. The CDR3 totals 15 residues. The DNA for the CDR3 is TGTGCCAGCAGTGAACGACAGGGTTGGGGCTATGGCTACACCTTC. Translation: CASSERQGWGYGYTF.

The chain is built from TRBV5-1 and TRBJ1-3; D is unclear. The germline V gene encodes CDR1 SGHRS and CDR2 YFSETQ. V was trimmed by 4 bases and J by 4 bases, leaving 12 bases between them. There are 14 residues in the CDR3. In DNA form, the CDR3 reads TGCGCCAGCAGCCTGGGCCAGGTCGGAAACACCATATATTTT. As protein: CASSLGQVGNTIYF. Looking up the rest from reference TRBV5-1 and TRBJ1-3 gives the full variable domain: KAGVTQTPRYLIKTRGQQVTLSCSPISGHRSVSWYQQTPGQGLQFLFEYFSETQRNKGNFPGRFSGRQFSNSRSEMNVSTLELGDSALYLCASSLGQVGNTIYFGEGSWLTVV.

The chain has TRBV2 and TRBJ2-4, with 11 bases fitting TRBD2. The CDR3 is made up of 19 amino acids. J lost 0 bases, V lost 5 bases, and 12 bases had no gene match. Per germline, CDR1 SNHLY and CDR2 FYNNEI. CDR3 DNA: TGTGCCAGCAGTCAGTCTATAGCGGGAGGGCCTTCAGCCAAAAACATTCAGTACTTC. It is translated as CASSQSIAGGPSAKNIQYF.

The rearrangement joins TRBV25-1 to TRBJ2-1, with D perhaps TRBD1 (6 bases). Trimming removed 5 bases from V and 7 bases from J, with 15 bases in between. Germline-derived CDR1 and CDR2 are MGHDK and SYGVNS. The CDR3 is 14 amino acids. CDR3 nucleotide sequence: TGTGCCAGCAGTAGGGGGTATCGTCAGAATGAGCAGTTCTTC. Encoded protein: CASSRGYRQNEQFF.

This rearrangement joins TRBV28 to TRBJ1-1; D is uncertain. CDR3 length: 12 residues. V lost 3 bases, J lost 8 bases, and 10 bases lay in between. Germline-derived CDR1 and CDR2 are MDHEN and SYDVKM. The CDR3 spells CASSFPGIEAFF. As DNA, the CDR3 is TGTGCCAGCAGTTTCCCGGGGATCGAAGCTTTCTTT.

This clone was detected a few times. This chain joins TRBV7-8 and TRBJ1-5; weak D call: TRBD1 (5 bases). Germline V CDR1 and CDR2: SGHVS, FQNEAQ. The CDR3 is 17 amino acids. Trimming removed 7 bases from V and 1 base from J, with 20 bases in between. CDR3 sequence: CASTTKPREGSNQPQHF. For the CDR3, the DNA is TGTGCCAGCACCACAAAGCCCCGGGAGGGGAGCAATCAGCCCCAGCATTTT.

The rearrangement uses TRBV4-1 and TRBJ1-1; 9 bases are shared with TRBD1. CDR3 size: 15 residues. CDR1 MGHRA and CDR2 YSYEKL come from the germline V gene. V was clipped by 5 bases and J by 1 base; unmatched bases: 5. CDR3 sequence: CASSVTGGSNTEAFF. DNA for the CDR3: TGCGCCAGCAGCGTTACAGGGGGCTCGAACACTGAAGCTTTCTTT.

The rearrangement joins TRBV5-8 to TRBJ2-7; D ambiguous. The V end was cut by 1 base, the J end by 3 bases, with 5 bases between. CDR1 and CDR2 from the germline V gene are SGHTS and YDEGEE. The CDR3 consists of 12 residues. This CDR3 is CASSLPFYEQYF. CDR3 coding DNA: TGTGCCAGCAGCTTGCCCTTCTACGAGCAGTACTTC.

V and J are TRBV29-1 and TRBJ1-4; D is perhaps TRBD1 (6 bases). The V gene's germline CDR1 is SQVTM and CDR2 ANQGSEA. This CDR3 spans 16 amino acids. Trimming took 4 bases from V and 6 from J, leaving 21 bases between them. As DNA, the CDR3 is TGCAGCGTTGGGCAGGGGCCCATCGCAGGGGATGAAAAACTGTTTTTT. It codes for CSVGQGPIAGDEKLFF.

The CDR3 sequence is CASNRSSRVTYNEQFF. CDR3 DNA: TGTGCCAGCAATCGGAGCTCGAGGGTCACCTACAATGAGCAGTTCTTC. V gene TRBV27 combines with J gene TRBJ2-1, with a possible D match to TRBD2 (5 bases). Germline CDR1 is MNHEY and CDR2 is SMNVEV (reference sequence). Between the trimmed V and J ends, which lost 7 bases and 2 bases, there was a span of 18 bases. The CDR3 is 16 amino acids.

This sequence joins TRBV4-2 and TRBJ1-1; 7 bases agree with TRBD1. The trim removed 4 bases at V and 2 bases at J, leaving 7 bases unmatched. In germline, CDR1 is LGHNA, CDR2 YNFKEQ. This CDR3 comprises 15 residues. The CDR3 region has the DNA TGTGCCAGCAGCCTATCCAGGGGGGAAAACACTGAAGCTTTCTTT. Protein product: CASSLSRGENTEAFF.

The chain links TRBV6-6 to TRBJ1-2; D is possibly TRBD1 (5 bases). The CDR3 has 14 amino acids. Germline assignment: CDR1 MNHNY and CDR2 SVGAGI (reference sequence). V lost 4 bases, J lost 2 bases, and 11 bases lay in between. The CDR3 spells CASSWGGRNYGYTF. CDR3 coding DNA: TGTGCCAGCAGTTGGGGGGGACGGAACTATGGCTACACCTTC.

The chain combines TRBV4-1 with TRBJ2-1, with TRBD1 as a possible D gene (6 bases). CDR1 is MGHRA and CDR2 is YSYEKL in the germline V gene. The V end was cut by 1 base, the J end by 5 bases, with 18 bases between. The CDR3 is 17 amino acids. The CDR3 DNA reads as TGCGCCAGCAGCCAAGCCCCGAAGGGGGAACGAAACAATGAGCAGTTCTTC. The encoded protein is CASSQAPKGERNNEQFF.

This clone appeared once. The chain recombines TRBV4-1 with TRBJ2-7; D is unclear. V was trimmed by 2 bases and J by 5 bases, leaving 10 bases between them. CDR3 length: 13 residues. Looked up from germline, CDR1 is MGHRA and CDR2 is YSYEKL. The CDR3 loop is CASSQLIPDEQYF. CDR3 DNA sequence: TGCGCCAGCAGCCAACTAATACCGGACGAGCAGTACTTC.

CDR3 sequence: CASRGQGGTGELFF. Here the CDR3 DNA reads TGTGCCAGCAGGGGACAGGGAGGGACCGGGGAGCTGTTTTTT. The V gene is TRBV6-6, the J gene TRBJ2-2; 9 bases are a match to TRBD1. V lost 6 bases to trimming and J lost 5 bases; unmatched junction nucleotides: 4. CDR1 and CDR2 from the germline V gene are MNHNY and SVGAGI (reference sequence). CDR3 length equals 14 residues.

V usage is TRBV5-4 and J usage is TRBJ2-6; 9 bases map to TRBD2. Per the germline V gene, CDR1 is SGHNT and CDR2 is YYREEE (reference sequence). The CDR3 runs to 19 residues. V lost 1 base to trimming and J lost 0 bases; unmatched junction nucleotides: 8. The CDR3 region is CASSLPGTSSSSGANVLTF. Written as DNA, the CDR3 is TGTGCCAGCAGCTTGCCCGGGACTAGCAGTAGCTCTGGGGCCAACGTCCTGACTTTC.

This chain uses TRBV28 with TRBJ1-1, with 10 bases lining up with TRBD1. Germline V gene sequence: CDR1 MDHEN, CDR2 SYDVKM. CDR3 length: 14 amino acids. V lost 6 bases to trimming and J lost 5 bases; unmatched junction nucleotides: 6. The chain's CDR3 is CASSPGQGWTEAFF. The DNA for the CDR3 is TGTGCCAGCAGCCCGGGACAGGGGTGGACTGAAGCTTTCTTT.

In nucleotides, the CDR3 is TGCGCCAGCAGCTTGGACTGGGCAGGGGTCACCTACGAGCAGTACTTC. Amino acid sequence: CASSLDWAGVTYEQYF. V is TRBV5-1 and J is TRBJ2-7; D may be TRBD1 (6 bases). The CDR3 covers 16 residues. Trimming took 0 bases from V and 2 from J, leaving 15 bases between them. Germline V gives CDR1 SGHRS, CDR2 YFSETQ.

The chain uses TRBV6-6 and TRBJ1-5, with TRBD1 matching over 9 bases. V lost 5 bases and J lost 3; bases outside the gene matches: 5. The CDR3 contains 15 residues. Germline V lookup: CDR1 MNHNY, CDR2 SVGAGI (reference sequence). CDR3: CASSGGQGFNQPQHF. The CDR3, as DNA: TGTGCCAGCAGTGGGGGACAGGGATTCAATCAGCCCCAGCATTTT.

CDR3 sequence: CASSESTTGAGTEAFF. The CDR3 DNA reads as TGCGCCAGCAGTGAGTCGACCACAGGGGCAGGCACTGAAGCTTTCTTT. The chain joins TRBV10-1 to TRBJ1-1; 7 bases agree with TRBD1. The CDR3 spans 16 residues. The V gene's germline CDR1 is WNHNN and CDR2 SYGVQD (reference sequence). The ends lost 0 bases at V and 4 bases at J; junction bases unmatched: 8.